The T cell receptor beta chain described here comes from a study of control samples from healthy donors and cancer patients. The CDR3 covers 15 residues. The germline gives CDR1 SGHRS, CDR2 YFSETQ. V was cut by 0 bases and J by 2 bases, with 10 bases left in between. Only in-frame clones appear in the TCRdb table, and some are missing; sequencing was by immunoSEQ multiplex PCR. Of tens of thousands of clones detected, 94% appear once; the ten largest clones hold around 2.8%. The TCR originated in a woman aged 25-40 years in good health. The chain recombines TRBV5-1 with TRBJ2-3; the D is unclear. The sequenced sample consisted of blood. CDR3 region: CASSLAGPNTDTQYF. CDR3 DNA sequence: TGCGCCAGCAGCTTGGCTGGGCCGAACACAGATACGCAGTATTTT. Supplemented by reference TRBV5-1 and TRBJ2-3, the full variable domain reads KAGVTQTPRYLIKTRGQQVTLSCSPISGHRSVSWYQQTPGQGLQFLFEYFSETQRNKGNFPGRFSGRQFSNSRSEMNVSTLELGDSALYLCASSLAGPNTDTQYFGPGTRLTVL.